A selection of T cell receptor beta chains follows, all from one sample in a study of T cell responses to AZD1222 COVID-19 vaccine. Here immunoSEQ multiplex PCR was the method, and the copy in TCRdb shows in-frame clones only, minus some. The top ten hold roughly a quarter of the sample, which has about 78,000 clones, roughly 87% seen once. Sample: peripheral blood, taken on day 0 of AZD1222 vaccination. The receptors come from an adult in good health. Each CDR3 is given with its conserved first and last residue. Size tells how often a clone was seen (once, few, many) or the class of an expanded clone, and some rows leave it out.

clone_size j_call v_call cdr3_aa
. TRBJ2-1 TRBV24-1 CATSLGTSGFSSYNEQFF
. TRBJ1-5 TRBV19 CASSIPDRHNQPQHF
. TRBJ2-7 TRBV19 CASSIGGTSGSSEQYF
. TRBJ1-2 TRBV7-9 CASSLEALIHGPLGYGYTF
once TRBJ2-1 TRBV30 CAWRWVNEQFF
. TRBJ1-2 TRBV29-1 CSVDNPLEIGYTF
. TRBJ2-5 TRBV7-2 CASSLGLHQETQYF
. TRBJ1-6 TRBV7-6 CASSLEQSPLHF
. TRBJ2-3 TRBV7-2 CASHLRGGMGTDTQYF
. TRBJ1-2 TRBV7-2 CASSLVWTGLTNYGYTF
. TRBJ1-2 TRBV29-1 CSAEGQGLGYTF
. TRBJ1-3 TRBV19 CASMPGGGSGNTIYF
. TRBJ2-7 TRBV18 CASSPTRTSDYEQYF
. TRBJ2-1 TRBV5-1 CASSLEGDEQFF
. TRBJ1-4 TRBV7-9 CASSLGQLREKLFF
. TRBJ2-7 TRBV2 CASIQRREGYEQYF
. TRBJ1-6 TRBV25-1 CASKTGISYNSPLHF
. TRBJ2-1 TRBV2 CASSGAGNEQFF